The 28 T cell receptor beta chains in this list originate from one sample, sequenced in a study of a mutant IDH1 vaccine in newly diagnosed glioma (dated by TCRdb to 2020 to 2022). Antigens for these TCRs are unknown. According to the study, the label for this sample's time point signals: week 23, last vaccination. Each vaccine dose was 300 ug of a 20-mer mutant IDH1 peptide in Montanide, given subcutaneously with topical imiquimod. The library was produced with the immunoSEQ multiplex PCR assay. The immuneACCESS repertoire file appears here via TCRdb, limited to in-frame rearrangements. These files lack a portion of the clones; in checked studies, under half of the deficit traces to unresolved V genes, and the cause of the others is not known. Present in this sample are approximately 41,000 clones, roughly 79% of which were seen just once. The top ten clonotypes cover about 5.5% of the sample. The sample in question was PBMCs, obtained from a glioma patient whose treatment included an IDH1 peptide vaccine. The receptors here all came from a middle-aged man with glioma.

This clone appeared a few times. Sequence at one end of the junction differs from germline and may be a read error. The V gene is TRBV20-1, the J gene TRBJ2-3; a possible D gene is TRBD1 (6 bases). CDR1 and CDR2 (germline): DFQATT, SNEGSKA (reference sequence). The CDR3 sequence is 10 residues long. CDR3 loop: CSVRDIPHLF. Here the CDR3 DNA reads TGCAGTGTCCGGGACATACCACACCTTTTT.

The chain has TRBV7-3 and TRBJ2-7; unclear D gene. The germline V and J ends were trimmed by 5 bases and 3 bases, with 8 bases remaining between them. Germline CDR1 reads SGHTA; CDR2 reads FQGTGA. This CDR3 contains 12 residues. CDR3 protein: CASSPTGYEQYF. DNA of the CDR3: TGTGCCAGCAGCCCGACCGGCTACGAGCAGTACTTC.

This sequence joins TRBV10-3 and TRBJ2-7; D tentatively reads TRBD1 or TRBD2 (5 bases each). This CDR3 contains 16 residues. The germline CDR1 and CDR2 sequences are ENHRY and SYGVKD. V lost 2 bases and J lost 6, with 20 bases in between. The CDR3 coding sequence is TGTGCCATCAGTGAGCAGAGGGTAGAGGGACCTCTCGAGCAGTACTTC. It translates to CAISEQRVEGPLEQYF.

The genes are TRBV19 and TRBJ2-1; 7 bases match TRBD1. In germline, CDR1 is LNHDA, CDR2 SQIVND (reference sequence). The CDR3 consists of 15 residues. J gave up 5 bases and V 6 bases, and 10 bases lay outside the gene matches. The CDR3 bases are TGTGCCAGTAGCCCGACAGGGTTCAGAAACAATGAGCAGTTCTTC. Residues: CASSPTGFRNNEQFF.

This clone is medium-sized within its sample. The rearrangement links TRBV28 to TRBJ1-1; TRBD1 is a possible D gene (5 bases). Trimming took 6 bases from V and 0 from J, leaving 11 bases between them. The CDR3 covers 14 residues. Germline V gene lookup returns CDR1 MDHEN and CDR2 SYDVKM. The DNA for the CDR3 is TGTGCCAGCAGCCCCGGGGCCATGAACACTGAAGCTTTCTTT. Protein sequence: CASSPGAMNTEAFF.

The rearrangement joins TRBV2 to TRBJ2-5; the match to TRBD1 covers 9 bases. The CDR3 is 14 residues long. The trim removed 9 bases at V and 5 bases at J, leaving 10 bases unmatched. Per germline, CDR1 SNHLY and CDR2 FYNNEI. The CDR3 loop is CASHTGGTRETQYF. The CDR3 bases are TGTGCCAGTCATACAGGGGGCACGAGGGAGACCCAGTACTTC.

The genes are TRBV28 and TRBJ2-3; TRBD1 is a possible D gene (5 bases). V was clipped by 7 bases and J by 5 bases, with 16 bases between them. Germline V gives CDR1 MDHEN, CDR2 SYDVKM. The CDR3 covers 14 residues. Here the CDR3 DNA reads TGTGCCAGCAAGGCTACAGGCGCCATAGATACGCAGTATTTT. Protein sequence: CASKATGAIDTQYF.

The chain recombines TRBV2 with TRBJ2-5; D gene uncertain. The assigned J gene may be wrong: the sequence end matches TRBJ2-7 better. The CDR3 extends over 11 amino acids. From germline, CDR1 is SNHLY and CDR2 FYNNEI. Here the CDR3 reads CASSGLHEQYF. CDR3 bases: TGTGCCAGCAGTGGGCTACACGAGCAGTACTTC.

CDR3 region: CASNIMGSGYTF. CDR3 DNA: TGTGCCAGCAACATAATGGGTTCCGGCTACACCTTC. The chain recombines TRBV28 with TRBJ1-2, with D unresolved. Germline values: CDR1 MDHEN, CDR2 SYDVKM. The CDR3 has 12 amino acids. V was clipped by 7 bases and J by 8 bases, with 14 bases between them.

The CDR3 loop is CASSQVNGPQHF. CDR3 nucleotide sequence: TGTGCCAGCAGCCAAGTTAATGGGCCCCAGCATTTT. The chain recombines TRBV14 with TRBJ1-5; D gene unclear. V lost 1 base and J lost 9, with 7 bases in between. Germline loops: CDR1 SGHDN, CDR2 FVKESK. The CDR3 contains 12 residues.

The sample holds a few counts of this clone. The chain joins TRBV18 to TRBJ1-2; 7 nucleotides agree with TRBD1. The CDR3 length is 14 residues. Trimming at V came to 1 base and at J to 6 bases, leaving 5 bases not matched to a gene. Germline values: CDR1 KGHSH, CDR2 LQKENI. The CDR3 bases are TGTGCCAGCTCACCACTGACAGGGTTCGATGGCTACACCTTC. It yields the protein CASSPLTGFDGYTF.

This chain connects TRBV7-9 to TRBJ2-7; TRBD1 or TRBD2 may be the D gene (5 bases each). The CDR3 sequence is 12 residues long. Looked up from germline, CDR1 is SEHNR and CDR2 is FQNEAQ (reference sequence). V lost 5 bases, J lost 9 bases, and 14 bases lay in between. CDR3 coding DNA: TGTGCCAGCAGCCCCCGGGACCGCGCGCAGTACTTC. It is translated as CASSPRDRAQYF. Combining the CDR3 with reference TRBV7-9 and TRBJ2-7 gives the whole variable domain DTGVSQNPRHKITKRGQNVTFRCDPISEHNRLYWYRQTLGQGPEFLTYFQNEAQLEKSRLLSDRFSAERPKGSFSTLEIQRTEQGDSAMYLCASSPRDRAQYFGPGTRLTVT.

This sequence joins TRBV7-3 and TRBJ2-5, with 7 nucleotides matching TRBD2. CDR1 SGHTA and CDR2 FQGTGA come from the germline V gene. V was pared by 5 bases and J by 4 bases, with 4 bases of the junction left unmatched. The CDR3 has 13 residues. The CDR3 DNA follows: TGTGCCAGCAGCCCCCCGGGGGGAGAGACCCAGTACTTC. Translated: CASSPPGGETQYF.

The count of this clone is one. V is TRBV4-3 and J is TRBJ1-5; no firm D call. The germline gives CDR1 LGHNA, CDR2 YSLEER. The CDR3 is 16 amino acids. The V end was cut by 0 bases, the J end by 6 bases, with 15 bases between. The CDR3 spells CASSQDPHLLGQPQHF. The CDR3 DNA is TGCGCCAGCAGCCAAGATCCGCACCTTTTGGGTCAGCCCCAGCATTTT.

The rearrangement links TRBV4-1 to TRBJ1-4; 9 nucleotides align to TRBD1. J was trimmed by 7 bases and V by 1 base; bases with no gene match: 4. The CDR3 spans 15 residues. Germline V gene lookup returns CDR1 MGHRA and CDR2 YSYEKL. The CDR3 protein is CASSQVTGGVEKLFF. The DNA for the CDR3 is TGCGCCAGCAGCCAAGTTACAGGGGGCGTTGAAAAACTGTTTTTT.

This clone was counted a few times. The chain employs TRBV6-1 and TRBJ2-3; D is perhaps TRBD2 (5 bases). The length of the CDR3 is 14 residues. V gave up 3 bases and J gave up 5 bases, with 12 bases separating them. Germline lookup yields CDR1 MNHNS and CDR2 SASEGT. CDR3 region: CASSETPEGDTQYF. CDR3 nucleotide sequence: TGTGCCAGCAGTGAGACCCCTGAGGGAGATACGCAGTATTTT.

In this sample, this clone turned up a few times. The chain carries TRBV7-6 and TRBJ1-4; the match to TRBD1 covers 10 bases. Germline CDR1 is SGHVS and CDR2 is FNYEAQ. The J segment lost 7 bases and the V segment lost 5 bases, leaving 4 bases of the junction unmatched. The CDR3 is 14 amino acids. The CDR3 DNA is TGTGCCAGCAGCCTCGGACAGGGGGGTGAAAAACTGTTTTTT. Protein sequence: CASSLGQGGEKLFF.

The genes are TRBV7-9 and TRBJ2-3, with TRBD2 matching over 8 bases. After removal of 3 bases from V and 8 bases from J, the junction contained 7 bases not matched to a gene. CDR1 and CDR2 from the germline V gene are SEHNR and FQNEAQ (reference sequence). The CDR3 is 14 residues long. CDR3 residues: CASSLAGGLRTQYF. CDR3 DNA: TGTGCCAGCAGCTTGGCGGGGGGCCTGCGTACGCAGTATTTT.

The J gene is TRBJ2-6, the V gene TRBV7-2; possible D gene TRBD2, 6 bases. The CDR3 length is 15 residues. In germline, CDR1 is SGHTA, CDR2 FQGNSA. V lost 0 bases to trimming and J lost 3 bases, with 6 bases between them. CDR3: CASSLAGGGANVLTF. The CDR3 DNA follows: TGTGCCAGCAGCTTAGCGGGAGGTGGGGCCAACGTCCTGACTTTC.

The rearrangement joins TRBV5-4 to TRBJ2-5; unclear D gene. The CDR3 is made up of 16 amino acids. With 0 bases removed from V and 1 base from J, the gap between germline ends came to 13 bases. Germline CDR1 is SGHNT and CDR2 is YYREEE (reference sequence). The CDR3 spells CASSLGVHPTQETQYF. The CDR3 nucleotides read TGTGCCAGCAGCTTGGGCGTTCACCCGACCCAAGAGACCCAGTACTTC.

The V gene is TRBV11-2, the J gene TRBJ2-7; 10 positions match TRBD2. Losses at the gene ends were 4 bases for V and 6 bases for J; bases not matched to a gene: 3. CDR3 length: 13 amino acids. Germline lookup yields CDR1 SGHAT and CDR2 FQNNGV. CDR3 bases: TGTGCCAGCAGCTACGGGACTAGCGTCGAGCAGTACTTC. This encodes CASSYGTSVEQYF.

The rearrangement links TRBV5-6 to TRBJ2-7, with a weak D call TRBD1 (5 bases). This CDR3 is built from 16 residues. The germline V and J ends were trimmed by 0 bases and 0 bases, with 13 bases remaining between them. Germline V CDR1 and CDR2: SGHDT, YYEEEE. The chain's CDR3 is CASSLVPGRGSYEQYF. The CDR3 coding sequence is TGTGCCAGCAGCTTGGTTCCAGGGCGAGGCTCCTACGAGCAGTACTTC.

The chain is built from TRBV6-5 and TRBJ2-7, with 7 bases fitting TRBD1. CDR1 is MNHEY, CDR2 SVGAGI, per germline. V gave up 4 bases and J gave up 0 bases; unmatched junction bases: 6. The CDR3 is 15 amino acids. CDR3 protein: CASSSGTVGSYEQYF. The CDR3 DNA reads TGTGCCAGCAGTTCCGGGACAGTAGGCTCCTACGAGCAGTACTTC.

The V gene is TRBV7-2, the J gene TRBJ2-1; 11 positions agree with TRBD2. This CDR3 region has 15 residues. J gave up 9 bases and V 0 bases, and 4 bases lay outside the gene matches. Germline V gene sequence: CDR1 SGHTA, CDR2 FQGNSA. The DNA of the CDR3 is TGTGCCAGCAGCTTAGCCCTAGCGGGGGGTAGTGAGCAGTTCTTC. This sequence encodes CASSLALAGGSEQFF.

Note on this clone: This same CDR3 is encoded by further DNA sequences in the sample. The CDR3 is CASGRGRDTEAFF. The CDR3 DNA reads as TGTGCCAGCGGAAGGGGCCGGGACACTGAAGCTTTCTTT. The V and J genes are TRBV27 and TRBJ1-1, with D maybe TRBD1 (5 bases). V lost 8 bases and J 3 bases, leaving 13 bases between the germline ends. The germline CDR1 and CDR2 sequences are MNHEY and SMNVEV (reference sequence). CDR3 length equals 13 residues.

J is TRBJ2-7 and V is TRBV6-5; D is unclear. In germline, CDR1 is MNHEY, CDR2 SVGAGI. The CDR3 extends over 14 amino acids. V dropped 4 bases and J dropped 0 bases, with 10 bases sitting between them. The CDR3 DNA reads TGTGCCAGCAGTTCCCGGCGCGCCTCCTACGAGCAGTACTTC. Amino acid sequence: CASSSRRASYEQYF.

This clone was seen only once. The chain joins TRBV29-1 to TRBJ2-1; 11 positions agree with TRBD2. Germline CDR1 is SQVTM and CDR2 is ANQGSEA. The CDR3 consists of 14 residues. The trim removed 4 bases at V and 7 bases at J, leaving 6 bases unmatched. This chain's CDR3 is CSVGLAGSRNEQFF. As DNA, the CDR3 is TGCAGCGTTGGACTAGCGGGGAGTCGGAATGAGCAGTTCTTC.

The J gene is TRBJ2-2, the V gene TRBV7-3; tentative D call: TRBD1 (5 bases). Trimming took 6 bases from V and 6 from J, leaving 8 bases between them. The CDR3 spans 12 residues. Looked up from germline, CDR1 is SGHTA and CDR2 is FQGTGA. The CDR3 nucleotides are TGTGCCAGCAGTATGGGGCCCGGGGAGCTGTTTTTT. Amino acid sequence: CASSMGPGELFF.